These T cell receptor beta chains were read from a single sample in a study of blood T cells in healthy people across ages. TCRdb re-called the 5' RACE reads with MiXCR, one entry per CDR3 protein. The sample holds about 1.1 million distinct CDR3 sequences, around two fifths seen once. Material for sequencing was blood. These receptors were taken from a man younger than 35 in good health. CDR3s include the opening cysteine and the closing phenylalanine or tryptophan. D genes are given only for firm matches. Not all rows give a size; the values are once, few, many and, for expanded clones, a class.

V	J	size	D	CDR3	DNA
TRBV2	TRBJ1-2	once	.	CARTSVGDCGYTF	TGTGCCAGGACTTCGGTGGGGGATTGTGGCTACACCTTC
TRBV6-2/TRBV6-3	TRBJ1-6	.	.	CASRPTSSYNSPLHF	TGTGCCAGCAGACCAACGAGCTCCTATAATTCACCCCTCCACTTT
TRBV6-2/TRBV6-3	TRBJ2-7	.	TRBD1	CASRHDRGLFYEQYF	TGTGCCAGCAGGCACGACAGGGGTTTGTTCTACGAGCAGTACTTC
TRBV27	TRBJ2-7	few	.	CASSLSAGMGTYEQYF	TGTGCCAGCAGTTTATCGGCCGGGATGGGGACCTACGAGCAGTACTTC
TRBV12-3/TRBV12-4	TRBJ2-1	.	.	CASSLGGQSSYNEQFF	TGTGCCAGCAGTTTGGGGGGCCAGAGCTCCTACAATGAGCAGTTCTTC
TRBV12-3/TRBV12-4	TRBJ2-5	.	.	CASSLARGFGETQYF	TGTGCCAGCAGTTTAGCGCGGGGTTTTGGCGAGACCCAGTACTTC
TRBV5-1	TRBJ2-1	.	.	CASSLAVDPSGYNEQFF	TGCGCCAGCAGCTTGGCCGTAGATCCTAGTGGGTACAATGAGCAGTTCTTC
TRBV4-1	TRBJ2-2	once	.	CASRLGPVNTGELFF	TGCGCCAGCAGACTGGGACCCGTGAACACCGGGGAGCTGTTTTTT
TRBV29-1	TRBJ1-1	many	.	CSVFRHDGMNTEAFF	TGCAGCGTCTTCCGACACGATGGCATGAACACTGAAGCTTTCTTT
TRBV5-5	TRBJ2-3	.	TRBD1	CASSRMGQRTDTQYF	TGTGCCAGCAGCAGAATGGGACAGCGCACAGATACGCAGTATTTT
TRBV7-2	TRBJ2-1	few	.	CASSLVGWVGNLPYNEQFF	TGTGCCAGCAGCTTAGTGGGTTGGGTCGGGAATCTGCCCTACAATGAGCAGTTCTTC
TRBV20-1	TRBJ1-5	.	.	CSARDRHSNQPQHF	TGCAGTGCTAGAGATAGGCATAGCAATCAGCCCCAGCATTTT
TRBV7-3	TRBJ2-5	many	TRBD1	CASSFGTEETQYF	TGTGCCAGCAGCTTTGGGACAGAAGAGACCCAGTACTTC
TRBV12-3/TRBV12-4	TRBJ2-1	.	.	CASRFERWGAEQFF	TGTGCCAGCAGGTTCGAGCGATGGGGTGCTGAGCAGTTCTTC
TRBV6-1	TRBJ2-3	.	.	CASRPNPLGTPSTDTQYF	TGTGCCAGCAGACCCAACCCCCTAGGGACTCCTAGCACAGATACGCAGTATTTT
TRBV3-1	TRBJ2-1	.	.	CASSQDRLVDNEQFF	TGTGCCAGCAGCCAAGATCGCCTAGTGGACAATGAGCAGTTCTTC
TRBV7-2	TRBJ1-2	few	.	CASSYTPSEYGYTF	TGTGCCAGCAGCTACACCCCTTCAGAGTATGGCTACACCTTC
TRBV12-3/TRBV12-4	TRBJ2-2	few	.	CASSLAEVTGELFF	TGTGCCAGCAGTTTAGCGGAGGTTACCGGGGAGCTGTTTTTT
TRBV2	TRBJ2-5	few	TRBD1	CASSQGQGIETQYF	TGTGCCAGCAGTCAGGGACAGGGGATTGAGACCCAGTACTTC
TRBV6-5	TRBJ1-2	.	TRBD1	CASSYLNRGPGYTF	TGTGCCAGCAGTTACCTAAACAGGGGGCCTGGCTACACCTTC
TRBV19	TRBJ2-1	.	TRBD2	CASSISMSGVDEQFF	TGTGCCAGTAGTATTAGTATGAGCGGGGTCGATGAGCAGTTCTTC
TRBV7-7	TRBJ2-3	.	.	CASSRGQGGDTQYF	TGTGCTAGCAGCCGGGGCCAGGGTGGGGATACGCAGTATTTT
TRBV20-1	TRBJ2-1	.	.	CSASKRNKQFF	TGCAGTGCTTCCAAACGGAATAAGCAGTTCTTC
TRBV12-3/TRBV12-4	TRBJ1-1	few	.	CASSPQEAGTEAFF	TGTGCCAGCAGTCCCCAGGAGGCGGGCACTGAAGCTTTCTTT
TRBV4-3	TRBJ2-1	few	TRBD2	CASSLYRAGGYNEQFF	TGCGCCAGCAGCCTGTATAGAGCGGGGGGCTACAATGAGCAGTTCTTC
TRBV30	TRBJ1-2	.	.	CAWRGGNYHYGYTF	TGTGCCTGGAGAGGGGGAAATTATCACTATGGCTACACCTTC
TRBV3-1	TRBJ1-5	once	.	CASSQDPSLEPQHF	TGTGCCAGCAGCCAAGATCCGAGTCTGGAGCCCCAGCATTTT
TRBV20-1	TRBJ1-1	.	.	CSARVSMNTEASF	TGCAGTGCTAGAGTCTCCATGAACACTGAAGCTTCCTTT
TRBV20-1	TRBJ1-1	few	.	CSATGGRVRTEAFF	TGCAGTGCCACGGGGGGCAGGGTTAGAACTGAAGCTTTCTTT
TRBV20-1	TRBJ1-6	.	.	CSATKGTNSPLHF	TGCAGTGCTACTAAGGGGACAAATTCACCCCTCCACTTT
TRBV20-1	TRBJ2-1	.	.	CSAKAGRSRSYNEQFF	TGCAGTGCTAAAGCCGGCAGGTCTCGCTCCTACAATGAGCAGTTCTTC
TRBV10-3	TRBJ2-7	.	.	CAIRTTGEDSYNEQYF	TGTGCCATCAGGACTACAGGTGAAGACTCCTACAACGAGCAGTACTTC
TRBV6-2/TRBV6-3	TRBJ1-1	.	TRBD1	CASSYEGARTEAFF	TGTGCCAGCAGTTACGAGGGGGCGCGAACTGAAGCTTTCTTT
TRBV20-1	TRBJ2-1	.	.	CSARDRGSGGHNEQFF	TGCAGTGCTAGGGACAGGGGTAGCGGGGGGCACAATGAGCAGTTCTTC
TRBV7-2	TRBJ1-6	few	.	CASSLAATDVAPLHF	TGTGCCAGCAGCTTAGCGGCTACGGACGTTGCACCCCTCCACTTT